This T cell receptor beta chain was identified in a study of regulatory T cells in long-lasting Graves disease. Study-level points and caveats: Few sampled subjects may have lowered accuracy. TCR diversity was lower in persistent than newly diagnosed Graves' disease.

TCR beta libraries were built with iRepertoire HTBI primers and Arm-PCR of CDR3 regions. TCRdb called the multiplex PCR reads again in MiXCR, with one record for every CDR3 protein. The sample shows 550,000 to 650,000 distinct CDR3 sequences, roughly 16% of them seen only once. Regarding this clonotype: What it recognizes is unknown.

As for time point: newly diagnosed GD, antithyroid drugs for less than 3 months. Extracted RNA from PBMCs served as the source of the TCR library. There are 17 residues in the CDR3. V was pared by 1 base and J by 2 bases, with 15 bases between. Germline loops: CDR1 SEHNR, CDR2 FQNEAQ (reference sequence). These data are also associated with another study on T cells in Graves' hyperthyroidism and ophthalmopathy. That report adds: Diagnoses used clinical symptoms, serum thyroxine and TRAb, thyroid ultrasound and orbital computed tomography.

This clonotype was sampled from a young man with Graves disease. The input for sequencing was peripheral blood mononuclear cells (PBMCs), taken at new diagnosis, from a patient treated with antithyroid drugs. The chain has TRBV7-9 and TRBJ1-3; D ambiguous. The DNA for the CDR3 is TGTGCCAGCAGCTTAGGCCGCGCTGCGGGTGCTGGAAACACCATATATTTT. The encoded protein is CASSLGRAAGAGNTIYF.